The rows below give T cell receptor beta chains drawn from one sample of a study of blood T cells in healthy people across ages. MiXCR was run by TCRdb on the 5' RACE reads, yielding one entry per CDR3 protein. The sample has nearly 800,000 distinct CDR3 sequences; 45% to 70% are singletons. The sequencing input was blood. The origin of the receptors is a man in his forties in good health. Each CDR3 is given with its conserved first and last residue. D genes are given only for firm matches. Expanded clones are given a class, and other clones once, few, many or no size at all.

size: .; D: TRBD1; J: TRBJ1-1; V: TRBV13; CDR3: CASSLVGGQGGKAEAFF; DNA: TGTGCCAGCAGCTTAGTAGGAGGACAGGGAGGTAAGGCTGAAGCTTTCTTT
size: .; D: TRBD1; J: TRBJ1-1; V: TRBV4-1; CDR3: CASSQGAGTVNTEAFF; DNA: TGCGCCAGCAGCCAAGGGGCAGGGACAGTGAACACTGAAGCTTTCTTT
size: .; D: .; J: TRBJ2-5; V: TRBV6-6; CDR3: CAYARGSGETQYF; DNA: TGTGCCTACGCAAGGGGGTCGGGAGAGACCCAGTACTTC
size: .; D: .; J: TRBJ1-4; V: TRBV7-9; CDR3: CASTPATNEKLFF; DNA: TGTGCCAGCACCCCAGCAACTAATGAAAAACTGTTTTTT
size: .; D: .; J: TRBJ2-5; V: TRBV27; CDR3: CASSITLQETQYF; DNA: TGTGCCAGCAGTATAACCCTCCAAGAGACCCAGTACTTC
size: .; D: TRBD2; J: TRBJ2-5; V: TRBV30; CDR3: CAWKSLASGGETQYF; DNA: TGTGCCTGGAAGAGTTTGGCTAGCGGGGGGGAGACCCAGTACTTC
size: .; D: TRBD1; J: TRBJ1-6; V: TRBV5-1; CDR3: CASKTAGTGASPLHF; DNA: TGCGCCAGCAAGACCGCCGGGACAGGGGCTTCACCCCTCCACTTT
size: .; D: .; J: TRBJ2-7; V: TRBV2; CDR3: CASSDRGITSYEQYF; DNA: TGTGCCAGCAGTGATCGGGGTATTACCTCCTACGAGCAGTACTTC
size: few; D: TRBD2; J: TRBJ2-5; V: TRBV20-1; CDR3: CSAGGLAGGSGTQYF; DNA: TGCAGTGCTGGAGGACTAGCGGGAGGGAGTGGGACCCAGTACTTC
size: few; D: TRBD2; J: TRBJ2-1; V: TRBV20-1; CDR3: CSASASGTSVYNEQFF; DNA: TGCAGTGCTAGCGCTTCCGGGACTAGCGTATACAATGAGCAGTTCTTC
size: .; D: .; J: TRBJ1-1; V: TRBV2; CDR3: CASIRQGLPEAFF; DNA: TGTGCCAGCATCCGGCAGGGGCTCCCTGAAGCTTTCTTT
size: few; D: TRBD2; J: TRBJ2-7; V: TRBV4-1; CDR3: CASSQGPPRVPGLAGISSSYEQYF; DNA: TGCGCCAGCAGCCAAGGGCCCCCTCGGGTCCCGGGACTAGCGGGAATCTCTAGTTCCTACGAGCAGTACTTC
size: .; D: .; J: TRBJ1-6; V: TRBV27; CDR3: CASSEHRDSPLHF; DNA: TGTGCCAGCAGTGAACACAGGGATTCACCCCTCCACTTT
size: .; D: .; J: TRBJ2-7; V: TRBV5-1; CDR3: CASSLGGAESSYNEQYF; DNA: TGCGCCAGCAGCTTGGGCGGGGCGGAGAGCTCCTACAATGAGCAGTACTTC
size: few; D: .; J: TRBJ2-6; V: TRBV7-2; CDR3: CASDINAGANVLTF; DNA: TGTGCCAGCGATATTAACGCTGGGGCCAACGTCCTGACTTTC
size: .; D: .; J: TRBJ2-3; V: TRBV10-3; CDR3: CAIRDTLSTDTQYF; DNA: TGTGCCATCAGGGACACCTTATCCACAGATACGCAGTATTTT
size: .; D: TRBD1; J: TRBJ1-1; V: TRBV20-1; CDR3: CSARDDRVLSTEAFF; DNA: TGCAGTGCTAGAGACGACAGGGTGTTGAGCACTGAAGCTTTCTTT
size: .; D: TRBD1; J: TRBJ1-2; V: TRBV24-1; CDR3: CALGEGARYNYGYTF; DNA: TGTGCCCTCGGCGAGGGGGCGCGGTACAACTATGGCTACACCTTC
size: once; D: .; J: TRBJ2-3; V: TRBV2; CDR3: CASSDGITDTQYF; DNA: TGTGCCAGCAGTGACGGGATCACAGATACGCAGTATTTT
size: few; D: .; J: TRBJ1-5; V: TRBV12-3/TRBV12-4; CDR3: CASSPGGGDQPQHF; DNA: TGTGCCAGCAGTCCGGGCGGCGGCGATCAGCCCCAGCATTTT
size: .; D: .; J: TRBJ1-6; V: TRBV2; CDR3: CASSVDSPENSPLHF; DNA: TGTGCCAGCAGTGTGGACTCGCCCGAAAATTCACCCCTCCACTTT
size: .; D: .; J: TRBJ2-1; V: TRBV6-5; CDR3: CASRETQRNEQFF; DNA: TGTGCCAGCAGGGAGACCCAGAGGAATGAGCAGTTCTTC